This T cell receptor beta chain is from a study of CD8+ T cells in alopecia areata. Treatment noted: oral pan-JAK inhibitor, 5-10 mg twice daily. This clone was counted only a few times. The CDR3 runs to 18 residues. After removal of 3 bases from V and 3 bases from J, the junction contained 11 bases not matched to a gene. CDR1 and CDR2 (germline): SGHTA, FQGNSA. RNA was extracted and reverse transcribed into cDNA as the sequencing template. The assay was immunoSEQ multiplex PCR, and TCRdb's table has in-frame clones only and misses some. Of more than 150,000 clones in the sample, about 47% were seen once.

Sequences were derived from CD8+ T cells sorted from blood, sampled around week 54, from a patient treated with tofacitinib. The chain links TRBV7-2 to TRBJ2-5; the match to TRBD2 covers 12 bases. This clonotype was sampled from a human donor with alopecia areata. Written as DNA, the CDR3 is TGTGCCAGCAGCTTGGGACTAGCGGGTCGGGGAGGGAAAGAGACCCAGTACTTC. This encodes CASSLGLAGRGGKETQYF.